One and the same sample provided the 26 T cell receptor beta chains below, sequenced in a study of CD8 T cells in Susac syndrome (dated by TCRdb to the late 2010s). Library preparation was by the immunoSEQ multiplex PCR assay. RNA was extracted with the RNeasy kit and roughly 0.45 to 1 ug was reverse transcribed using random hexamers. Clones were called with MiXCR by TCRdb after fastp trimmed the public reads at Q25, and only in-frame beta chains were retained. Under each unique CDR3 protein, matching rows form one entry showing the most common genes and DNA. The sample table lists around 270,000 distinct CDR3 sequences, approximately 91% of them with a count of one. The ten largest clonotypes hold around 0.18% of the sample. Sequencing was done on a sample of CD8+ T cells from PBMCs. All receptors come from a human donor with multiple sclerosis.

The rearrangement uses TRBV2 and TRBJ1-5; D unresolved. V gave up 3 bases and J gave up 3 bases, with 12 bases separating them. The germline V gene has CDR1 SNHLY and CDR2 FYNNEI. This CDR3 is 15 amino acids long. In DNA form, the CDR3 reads TGTGCCAGCAGTGACGGCAGGTCCTTCAATCAGCCCCAGCATTTT. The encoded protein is CASSDGRSFNQPQHF.

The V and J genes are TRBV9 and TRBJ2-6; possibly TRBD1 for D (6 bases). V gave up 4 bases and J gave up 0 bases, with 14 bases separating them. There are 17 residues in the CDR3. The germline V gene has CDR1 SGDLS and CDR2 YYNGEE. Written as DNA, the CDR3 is TGTGCCAGCAGCAAGTGGACAGACCACTCTGGGGCCAACGTCCTGACTTTC. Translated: CASSKWTDHSGANVLTF.

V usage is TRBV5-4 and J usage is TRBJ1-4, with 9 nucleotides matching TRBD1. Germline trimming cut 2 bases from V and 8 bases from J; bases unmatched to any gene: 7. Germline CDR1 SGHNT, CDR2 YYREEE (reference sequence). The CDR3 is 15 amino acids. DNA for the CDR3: TGTGCCAGCAGCTTATCCGGGACAGGGCTAGAAAAACTGTTTTTT. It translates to CASSLSGTGLEKLFF.

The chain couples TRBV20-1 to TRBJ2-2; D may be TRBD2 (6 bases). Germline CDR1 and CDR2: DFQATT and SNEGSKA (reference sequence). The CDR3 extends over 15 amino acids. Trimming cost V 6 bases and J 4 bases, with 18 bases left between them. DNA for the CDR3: TGCAGTGCGAATCGGGGACTGGCGGCCACCGGGGAGCTGTTTTTT. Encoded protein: CSANRGLAATGELFF.

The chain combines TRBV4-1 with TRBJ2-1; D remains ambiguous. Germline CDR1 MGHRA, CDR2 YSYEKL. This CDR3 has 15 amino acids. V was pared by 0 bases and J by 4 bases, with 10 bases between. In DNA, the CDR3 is TGCGCCAGCAGCCAAGAAGCTTTCCCGTACAATGAGCAGTTCTTC. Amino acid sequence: CASSQEAFPYNEQFF.

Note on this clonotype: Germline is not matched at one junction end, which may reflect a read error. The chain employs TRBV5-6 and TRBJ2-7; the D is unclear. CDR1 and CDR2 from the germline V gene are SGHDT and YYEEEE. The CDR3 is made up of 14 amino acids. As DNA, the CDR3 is TGCGCCAGCAGCTTTAGGGATCAACCCTACGAGCAGTACTTC. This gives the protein CASSFRDQPYEQYF.

The CDR3 reads CASRHHQGTGELFF. The CDR3 nucleotides are TGTGCCAGCAGACATCACCAGGGAACCGGGGAGCTGTTTTTT. This chain uses TRBV27 with TRBJ2-2, with a tentative D call TRBD1 (5 bases). V lost 6 bases, J lost 5 bases, and 13 bases lay in between. Germline V gives CDR1 MNHEY, CDR2 SMNVEV (reference sequence). This CDR3 comprises 14 residues.

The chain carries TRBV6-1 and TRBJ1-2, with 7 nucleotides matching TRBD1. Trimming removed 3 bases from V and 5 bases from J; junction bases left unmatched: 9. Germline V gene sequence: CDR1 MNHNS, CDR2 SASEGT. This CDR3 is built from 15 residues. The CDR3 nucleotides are TGTGCCAGCAGTGAGCGTCCGGCAGGGGGTTATGGCTACACCTTC. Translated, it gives CASSERPAGGYGYTF.

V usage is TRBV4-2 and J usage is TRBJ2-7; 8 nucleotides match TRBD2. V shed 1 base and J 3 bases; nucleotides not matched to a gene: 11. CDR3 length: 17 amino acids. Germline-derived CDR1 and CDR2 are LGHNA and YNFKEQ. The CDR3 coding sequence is TGTGCCAGCAGCCAAGGTTTGGCGGGAGGAGGCGGCTACGAGCAGTACTTC. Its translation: CASSQGLAGGGGYEQYF.

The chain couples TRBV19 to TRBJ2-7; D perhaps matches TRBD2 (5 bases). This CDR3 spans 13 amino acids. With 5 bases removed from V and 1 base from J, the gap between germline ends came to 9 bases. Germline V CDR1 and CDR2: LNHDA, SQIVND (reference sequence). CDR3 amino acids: CASSSGVSYEQYF. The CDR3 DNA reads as TGTGCCAGTAGTTCCGGGGTTTCCTACGAGCAGTACTTC.

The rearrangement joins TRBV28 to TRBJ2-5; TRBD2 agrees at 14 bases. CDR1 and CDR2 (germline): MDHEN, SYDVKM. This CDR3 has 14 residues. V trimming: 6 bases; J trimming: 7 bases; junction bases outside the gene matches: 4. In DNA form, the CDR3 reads TGTGCCAGCAGGACTAGCGGGGGGGCAGGGACCCAGTACTTC. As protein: CASRTSGGAGTQYF.

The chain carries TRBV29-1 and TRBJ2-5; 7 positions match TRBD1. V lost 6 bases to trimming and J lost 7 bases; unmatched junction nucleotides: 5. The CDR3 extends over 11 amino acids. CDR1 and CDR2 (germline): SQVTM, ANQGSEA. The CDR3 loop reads CSVGTERTQYF. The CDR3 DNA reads TGCAGCGTCGGGACAGAGAGGACCCAGTACTTC.

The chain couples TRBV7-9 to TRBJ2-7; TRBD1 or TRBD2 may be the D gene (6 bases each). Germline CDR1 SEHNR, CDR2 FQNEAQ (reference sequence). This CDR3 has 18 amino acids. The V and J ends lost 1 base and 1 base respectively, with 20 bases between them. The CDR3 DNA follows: TGTGCCAGCAGCTTAGTTCCCGCGGGACATCCGGCTTCCTACGAGCAGTACTTC. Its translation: CASSLVPAGHPASYEQYF.

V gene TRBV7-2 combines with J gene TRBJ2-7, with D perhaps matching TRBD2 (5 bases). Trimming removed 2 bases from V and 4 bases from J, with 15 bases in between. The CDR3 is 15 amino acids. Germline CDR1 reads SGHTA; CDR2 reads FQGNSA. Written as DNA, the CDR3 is TGTGCCAGCAGCTTAAGAAGAGCGGAAGCATACGAGCAGTACTTC. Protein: CASSLRRAEAYEQYF.

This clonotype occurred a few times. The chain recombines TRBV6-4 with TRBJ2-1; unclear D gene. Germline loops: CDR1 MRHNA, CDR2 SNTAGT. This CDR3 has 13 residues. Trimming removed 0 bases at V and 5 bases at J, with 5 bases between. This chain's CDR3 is CASSDSDNNEQFF. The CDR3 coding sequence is TGTGCCAGCAGTGACTCTGATAACAATGAGCAGTTCTTC.

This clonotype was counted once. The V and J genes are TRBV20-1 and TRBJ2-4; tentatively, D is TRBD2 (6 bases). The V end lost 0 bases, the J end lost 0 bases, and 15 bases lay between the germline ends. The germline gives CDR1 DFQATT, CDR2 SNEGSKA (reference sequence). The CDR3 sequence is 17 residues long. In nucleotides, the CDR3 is TGCAGTGCTAGAGATCCCATTGGGGGGAGAGCCAAAAACATTCAGTACTTC. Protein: CSARDPIGGRAKNIQYF.

The CDR3 protein is CASSGLRKGTDNEQFF. As DNA, the CDR3 is TGTGCCAGCAGCGGACTTCGAAAAGGGACAGATAATGAGCAGTTCTTC. J is TRBJ2-1 and V is TRBV5-6, with TRBD1 matching 7 bases. Trimming at V came to 4 bases and at J to 7 bases, leaving 14 bases not matched to a gene. This CDR3 spans 16 amino acids. Germline CDR1 reads SGHDT; CDR2 reads YYEEEE.

The CDR3 is CASSLMTSGGSTDTQYF. In DNA form, the CDR3 reads TGTGCCAGCAGTTTAATGACTAGCGGGGGAAGCACAGATACGCAGTATTTT. The rearrangement joins TRBV27 to TRBJ2-3; 12 bases align to TRBD2. CDR3 size: 17 residues. Germline loops: CDR1 MNHEY, CDR2 SMNVEV (reference sequence). V shed 2 bases, J shed 0 bases, and the junction held 3 bases outside the gene matches.

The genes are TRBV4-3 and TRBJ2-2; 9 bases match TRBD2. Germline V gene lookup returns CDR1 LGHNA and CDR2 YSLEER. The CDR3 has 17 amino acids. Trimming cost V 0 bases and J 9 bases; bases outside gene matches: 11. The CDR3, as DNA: TGCGCCAGCAGCCAAGATCGGGGACTAGCACTGTTCCGGGAGCTGTTTTTT. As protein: CASSQDRGLALFRELFF.

CDR3 sequence: CASSTSGHRGPTGELFF. For the CDR3, the DNA is TGTGCCAGCAGCACCTCGGGGCACAGGGGGCCCACCGGGGAGCTGTTTTTT. The V gene is TRBV7-9, the J gene TRBJ2-2, with TRBD1 matching over 9 bases. CDR1 is SEHNR, CDR2 FQNEAQ, per germline (reference sequence). The CDR3 extends over 17 amino acids. V was pared by 5 bases and J by 4 bases, with 11 bases of the junction left unmatched.

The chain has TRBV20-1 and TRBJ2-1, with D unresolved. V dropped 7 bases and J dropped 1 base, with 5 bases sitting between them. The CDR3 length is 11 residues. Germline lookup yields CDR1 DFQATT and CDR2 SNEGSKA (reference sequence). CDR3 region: CSVKSYNEQFF. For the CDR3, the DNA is TGCAGTGTTAAGTCCTACAATGAGCAGTTCTTC.

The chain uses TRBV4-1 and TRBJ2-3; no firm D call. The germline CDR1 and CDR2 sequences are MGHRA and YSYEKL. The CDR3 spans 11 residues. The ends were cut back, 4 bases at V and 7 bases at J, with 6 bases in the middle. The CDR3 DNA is TGCGCCAGCAGCCGAGATCATACGCAGTATTTT. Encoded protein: CASSRDHTQYF.

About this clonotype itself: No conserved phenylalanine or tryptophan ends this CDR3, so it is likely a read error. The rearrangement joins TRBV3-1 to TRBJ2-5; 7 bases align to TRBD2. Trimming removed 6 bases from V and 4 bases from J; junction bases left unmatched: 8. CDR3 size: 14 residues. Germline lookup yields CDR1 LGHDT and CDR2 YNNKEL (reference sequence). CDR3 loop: CASRFSGERETQYL. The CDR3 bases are TGTGCCAGCAGATTCAGCGGGGAACGAGAGACCCAGTACCTC.

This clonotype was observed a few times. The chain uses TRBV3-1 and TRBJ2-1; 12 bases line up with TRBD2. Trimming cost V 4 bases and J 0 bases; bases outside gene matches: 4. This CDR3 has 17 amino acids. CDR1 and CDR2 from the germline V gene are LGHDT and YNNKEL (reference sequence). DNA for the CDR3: TGTGCCAGCAGCCTTCTGACTAGCGGGAGCTCCTACAATGAGCAGTTCTTC. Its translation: CASSLLTSGSSYNEQFF.

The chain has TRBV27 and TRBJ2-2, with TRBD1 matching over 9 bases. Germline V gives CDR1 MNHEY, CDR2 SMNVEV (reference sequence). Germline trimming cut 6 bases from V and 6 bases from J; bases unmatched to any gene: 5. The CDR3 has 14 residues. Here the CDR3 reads CASRTGGQSGELFF. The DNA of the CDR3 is TGTGCCAGCAGGACAGGGGGGCAATCCGGGGAGCTGTTTTTT.

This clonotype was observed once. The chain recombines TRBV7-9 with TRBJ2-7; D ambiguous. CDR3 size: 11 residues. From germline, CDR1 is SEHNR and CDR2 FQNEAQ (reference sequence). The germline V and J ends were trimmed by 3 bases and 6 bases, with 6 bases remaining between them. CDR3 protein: CASSFVSEQYF. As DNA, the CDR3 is TGTGCCAGCAGCTTCGTCTCCGAGCAGTACTTC.